The clone carrying this T cell receptor (beta chain) was counted ten times or more. This entry comes from a study of early T cells in non-severe SARS-CoV-2 infection. Turning to the study itself: Bulk RNA from unsorted whole blood was sequenced; chains were unpaired.

With 4 bases removed from V and 16 bases from J, the gap between germline ends came to 9 bases. Germline assignment: CDR1 SGHDT and CDR2 YYEEEE. The CDR3 is 9 residues long. Individual cDNA molecules received unique molecular identifiers. TCRdb reprocessed the 5' RACE reads via MiXCR and lists one record per CDR3 protein. The sample holds about 50,000 distinct CDR3 sequences, approximately 9% seen once. The source is an adult who was a healthcare worker with PCR-confirmed SARS-CoV-2 infection or an uninfected control (not recorded which). The J gene is TRBJ1-5, the V gene TRBV5-6; D unresolved. Sequencing used whole blood, obtained at baseline. The CDR3 is CASSLAEHF. CDR3 coding DNA: TGTGCCAGCAGCCTGGCGGAACATTTT.